Listed here are 9 T cell receptor beta chains from one sample, sequenced in a study of vaccination and CD4 T cells after COVID-19. No antigens are known for them. Cultured CD4+ T cell DNA was sequenced using the Oncomine TCR Beta short-read assay. One entry per CDR3 protein, called by TCRdb with MiXCR from the PCR reads. The sample yields 20,000 to 25,000 distinct CDR3 sequences, roughly 37% seen once. Treatment described: roughly 10-day PBMC culture with coronavirus spike peptide pools or control peptides (ViraFEST assay). The sequencing used CD4+ T cells from blood, cultured in vitro, collected before SARS-CoV-2 vaccination. Receptors originate from a human donor who received a COVID-19 vaccine.

This clonotype was counted between two and nine times. The chain carries TRBV7-8 and TRBJ2-5; D perhaps matches TRBD2 (5 bases). Trimming removed 5 bases at V and 5 bases at J, with 12 bases between. This CDR3 contains 13 residues. From germline, CDR1 is SGHVS and CDR2 FQNEAQ. The CDR3 sequence is CASSPGLAETQYF. As DNA, the CDR3 is TGTGCCAGCAGCCCCGGACTTGCGGAGACCCAGTACTTC.

The V call is TRBV7-9, the J call TRBJ2-3; 12 nucleotides line up with TRBD2. The CDR3 contains 14 residues. With 4 bases clipped from V and 6 bases from J, the junction kept 2 bases outside the gene matches. CDR1 is SEHNR and CDR2 is FQNEAQ in the germline V gene (reference sequence). CDR3 bases: TGTGCCAGCAGCTCTAGCGGGGGGGCCGATACGCAGTATTTT. Protein sequence: CASSSSGGADTQYF.

The chain carries TRBV7-2 and TRBJ1-4; D is unclear. CDR3 length: 16 amino acids. The V end lost 6 bases, the J end lost 0 bases, and 14 bases lay between the germline ends. CDR1 is SGHTA and CDR2 is FQGNSA in the germline V gene. The CDR3 coding sequence is TGTGCCAGCAGTCCAGGAGGGCCCACAACTAATGAAAAACTGTTTTTT. Its translation: CASSPGGPTTNEKLFF.

The CDR3 coding sequence is TGTGCCACCAGTGACTCCAATCAGCCCCAGCATTTT. This gives the protein CATSDSNQPQHF. The chain links TRBV24-1 to TRBJ1-5; D is ambiguous. Germline CDR1 is KGHDR and CDR2 is SFDVKD. This CDR3 is 12 amino acids long. Trimming stripped 4 bases from V and 3 bases from J, with 3 bases between.

The CDR3 DNA is TGTGCCAGCAGCTGGGACAGAGGAGTAGGCGGCAATCAGCCCCAGCATTTT. This gives the protein CASSWDRGVGGNQPQHF. The chain links TRBV7-2 to TRBJ1-5, with TRBD1 matching over 7 bases. The germline V gene encodes CDR1 SGHTA and CDR2 FQGNSA. V lost 4 bases to trimming and J lost 2 bases; unmatched junction nucleotides: 11. The CDR3 consists of 17 residues.

The rearrangement links TRBV20-1 to TRBJ2-5; 9 positions match TRBD2. The junction had 2 bases not matched to a gene; V was cut back by 1 base and J by 2 bases. CDR1 DFQATT and CDR2 SNEGSKA come from the germline V gene (reference sequence). This CDR3 spans 14 amino acids. CDR3 bases: TGCAGTGCTAGAGTCCTAGCGGGGCAAGAGACCCAGTACTTC. It specifies CSARVLAGQETQYF.

Comment on this clonotype: Sequence at one end of the junction differs from germline and may be a read error. The chain couples TRBV6-5 to TRBJ1-2, with D perhaps TRBD1 (5 bases). The CDR3 loop spans 13 amino acids. Germline V gene sequence: CDR1 MNHEY, CDR2 SVGAGI. CDR3 nucleotide sequence: TGTGCCAGCAGTTACCGGCGGGACTACGGCTACACCTTC. This encodes CASSYRRDYGYTF.

This clonotype has a handful of counts. The rearrangement joins TRBV6-5 to TRBJ2-5, with TRBD1 matching 11 bases. The CDR3 runs 16 residues. The V segment lost 2 bases and the J segment 5 bases; nucleotides outside the gene matches: 7. CDR1 and CDR2 from the germline V gene are MNHEY and SVGAGI. DNA for the CDR3: TGTGCCAGCAGTTACGGGACAGGGGGGATCTCGGAGACCCAGTACTTC. Translating gives CASSYGTGGISETQYF.

This chain connects TRBV11-2 to TRBJ1-1; possibly TRBD1 for D (5 bases). Germline V gene lookup returns CDR1 SGHAT and CDR2 FQNNGV. Between the trimmed V and J ends, which lost 0 bases and 6 bases, there was a span of 11 bases. The CDR3 totals 14 residues. The CDR3 region has the DNA TGTGCCAGCAGCTTAGATCAACGGGGACCTGAAGCTTTCTTT. It specifies CASSLDQRGPEAFF.